Each of the 9 T cell receptor beta chains below was sequenced from the same sample in a study of cytomegalovirus exposure and HLA in healthy donors. Libraries were prepared by immunoSEQ multiplex PCR; TCRdb keeps only in-frame clonotypes and omits some of them. This table holds fewer than 90,000 clones, approximately 95% found once. Sequenced input: PBMCs. The receptors here all came from a woman between 18 and 29 years old in good health and CMV-seronegative.

The rearrangement uses TRBV19 and TRBJ1-1; 7 nucleotides match TRBD1. Germline loops: CDR1 LNHDA, CDR2 SQIVND (reference sequence). There are 14 residues in the CDR3. J was trimmed by 5 bases and V by 4 bases; bases with no gene match: 7. CDR3 sequence (DNA): TGTGCCAGTAGTAAGGGACAGCTGTTTACTGAAGCTTTCTTT. It translates to CASSKGQLFTEAFF.

The gene calls are TRBV4-3 and TRBJ2-5; possible D gene TRBD1, 5 bases. V dropped 0 bases and J dropped 5 bases, with 16 bases sitting between them. The CDR3 runs 16 residues. Germline CDR1 and CDR2: LGHNA and YSLEER. CDR3 nucleotide sequence: TGCGCCAGCAGCCAAGATTTGCGTAGGGGTGACGAGACCCAGTACTTC. This sequence encodes CASSQDLRRGDETQYF.

V is TRBV29-1 and J is TRBJ2-1; D might be TRBD1 (6 bases). CDR1 is SQVTM, CDR2 ANQGSEA, per germline. This CDR3 region has 12 residues. V lost 6 bases and J lost 1, with 7 bases in between. In DNA form, the CDR3 reads TGCAGCGTAGGACAGTCCTACAATGAGCAGTTCTTC. Its translation is CSVGQSYNEQFF.

V gene TRBV18 combines with J gene TRBJ2-5, with D possibly TRBD2 on 7 matching bases. The germline gives CDR1 KGHSH, CDR2 LQKENI. V was pared by 8 bases and J by 4 bases, with 20 bases between. The CDR3 runs to 15 residues. In nucleotides, the CDR3 is TGTGCCAGCCGCCTGCAGGGGAGGGATGGAGAGACCCAGTACTTC. It is translated as CASRLQGRDGETQYF. Together with reference TRBV18 and TRBJ2-5, the CDR3 gives the full variable domain: NAGVMQNPRHLVRRRGQEARLRCSPMKGHSHVYWYRQLPEEGLKFMVYLQKENIIDESGMPKERFSAEFPKEGPSILRIQQVVRGDSAAYFCASRLQGRDGETQYFGPGTRLLVL.

J is TRBJ2-3 and V is TRBV10-3; D is ambiguous. Per the germline V gene, CDR1 is ENHRY and CDR2 is SYGVKD. V was shortened by 4 bases and J by 6 bases, with 5 bases between the two germline ends. CDR3 length: 11 amino acids. CDR3: CAISARDTQYF. The CDR3 coding sequence is TGTGCCATCAGTGCCCGGGATACGCAGTATTTT.

The chain carries TRBV9 and TRBJ1-2; tentative D call: TRBD1 (5 bases). This CDR3 contains 15 residues. V lost 3 bases and J lost 2, with 14 bases in between. CDR1 is SGDLS and CDR2 is YYNGEE in the germline V gene. The CDR3 reads CASSDNRNSNYGYTF. The CDR3 coding sequence is TGTGCCAGCAGCGACAACAGGAACTCGAACTATGGCTACACCTTC. Using reference TRBV9 and TRBJ1-2 for the parts outside the CDR3, the full variable domain is DSGVTQTPKHLITATGQRVTLRCSPRSGDLSVYWYQQSLDQGLQFLIQYYNGEERAKGNILERFSAQQFPDLHSELNLSSLELGDSALYFCASSDNRNSNYGYTFGSGTRLTVV.

This sequence joins TRBV4-1 and TRBJ2-3, with 10 bases lining up with TRBD1. The J segment lost 4 bases and the V segment lost 2 bases, leaving 6 bases of the junction unmatched. Germline CDR1 MGHRA, CDR2 YSYEKL. CDR3 length equals 16 residues. In nucleotides, the CDR3 is TGCGCCAGCAGCCAACTGGGGACAGGGGCCGCAGATACGCAGTATTTT. This codes for CASSQLGTGAADTQYF.

This clone was recorded only once. The chain couples TRBV10-3 to TRBJ1-2; TRBD1 aligns across 7 bases. After removal of 2 bases from V and 1 base from J, the junction contained 4 bases not matched to a gene. Germline lookup yields CDR1 ENHRY and CDR2 SYGVKD. This CDR3 region has 15 residues. In nucleotides, the CDR3 is TGTGCCATCAGTGAGCCGGGACAGAATAACTATGGCTACACCTTC. Translation: CAISEPGQNNYGYTF.

The chain employs TRBV4-1 and TRBJ1-3; D uncertain. This CDR3 contains 15 residues. CDR1 and CDR2 from the germline V gene are MGHRA and YSYEKL. The V end was cut by 1 base, the J end by 0 bases, with 7 bases between. CDR3 nucleotides: TGCGCCAGCAGCCAAGGACAAGTCTCTGGAAACACCATATATTTT. Protein product: CASSQGQVSGNTIYF.